What follows are 15 T cell receptor beta chains derived from one specimen sequenced in a study of blood T cells in healthy people across ages (dated by TCRdb to between 2014 and 2016). Library method: 5' RACE. Instrument used: Illumina HiSeq 2500. A second PCR of roughly 6 to 11 cycles was performed with a sample-barcoded 5' primer and a J-beta primer mix. TCRdb ran its own pipeline on the public reads, namely fastp trimming at Q25 and MiXCR clone calling, and kept in-frame beta chains. Each CDR3 protein appears once, grouped with its most common genes and DNA. The sample profile shows hundreds of thousands of distinct CDR3 sequences; roughly two fifths of them were found once. Less than 25% of the sample goes to the ten largest clones. Sequenced sample: blood. These receptors came from a woman aged 55-69 years in good health.

This clonotype was detected a few times. This chain connects TRBV27 to TRBJ2-3; TRBD1 matches at 7 bases. The V segment lost 4 bases and the J segment 8 bases; nucleotides outside the gene matches: 0. The CDR3 has 11 residues. The germline V gene has CDR1 MNHEY and CDR2 SMNVEV (reference sequence). Here the CDR3 DNA reads TGTGCCAGCAGTTGGGACAGTACGCAGTATTTT. Protein product: CASSWDSTQYF.

In this sample, this clonotype turned up a few times. This sequence joins TRBV9 and TRBJ2-5; D unresolved. Germline CDR1 and CDR2: SGDLS and YYNGEE. This CDR3 comprises 14 residues. V was cut by 4 bases and J by 3 bases, with 13 bases left in between. DNA of the CDR3: TGTGCCAGCAGCTCCCGTTTTGGGGAAGAGACCCAGTACTTC. This translates into CASSSRFGEETQYF. Full variable domain (remainder filled in from reference TRBV9 and TRBJ2-5): DSGVTQTPKHLITATGQRVTLRCSPRSGDLSVYWYQQSLDQGLQFLIQYYNGEERAKGNILERFSAQQFPDLHSELNLSSLELGDSALYFCASSSRFGEETQYFGPGTRLLVL.

V usage is TRBV6-1 and J usage is TRBJ1-2, with no clear D. CDR1 and CDR2 from the germline V gene are MNHNS and SASEGT. V was clipped by 1 base and J by 5 bases, with 8 bases between them. CDR3 size: 13 residues. The CDR3 is CASSEVGSYGYTF. CDR3 nucleotide sequence: TGTGCCAGCAGTGAAGTAGGCAGTTATGGCTACACCTTC.

This clonotype has just a few counts. This sequence joins TRBV20-1 and TRBJ1-4, with D unresolved. The CDR3 covers 12 residues. Germline CDR1 is DFQATT and CDR2 is SNEGSKA (reference sequence). Deletions cut 8 bases from V and 2 bases from J, with 9 bases between. In nucleotides, the CDR3 is TGCAGTTGTACAGAGACTAATGAAAAACTGTTTTTT. Its translation is CSCTETNEKLFF.

The chain links TRBV9 to TRBJ2-5; 14 positions agree with TRBD2. The CDR3 loop spans 17 amino acids. Germline assignment: CDR1 SGDLS and CDR2 YYNGEE. The trim removed 4 bases at V and 3 bases at J, leaving 8 bases unmatched. The CDR3 DNA reads TGTGCCAGCAGCCCCGGGACTAGCGGGAGTCGGGAAGAGACCCAGTACTTC. Protein: CASSPGTSGSREETQYF.

The chain couples TRBV7-3 to TRBJ2-7, with D perhaps being TRBD1 or TRBD2 (6 bases each). CDR3 size: 16 residues. Germline V gives CDR1 SGHTA, CDR2 FQGTGA. Trimming removed 6 bases from V and 7 bases from J, with 25 bases in between. CDR3 bases: TGTGCCAGCAGTTCCCCGGGGGCCATCTCCCCCAATGAGCAGTACTTC. Amino acids: CASSSPGAISPNEQYF.

The chain carries TRBV20-1 and TRBJ2-7; tentatively, D is TRBD1 (6 bases). V lost 4 bases and J 7 bases, leaving 20 bases between the germline ends. The germline CDR1 and CDR2 sequences are DFQATT and SNEGSKA (reference sequence). CDR3 length equals 14 residues. CDR3 protein: CSAKDRTAPGEQYF. CDR3 in DNA: TGCAGTGCTAAAGATAGGACAGCCCCAGGGGAGCAGTACTTC.

This clonotype was observed a few times. This chain joins TRBV6-4 and TRBJ1-1; 8 bases are a match to TRBD1. CDR3 length: 16 residues. The ends lost 4 bases at V and 4 bases at J; junction bases unmatched: 11. Per germline, CDR1 MRHNA and CDR2 SNTAGT. In nucleotides, the CDR3 is TGTGCCAGCAGTGTCATCAAGGACAGGGAAGGCACTGAAGCTTTCTTT. Protein: CASSVIKDREGTEAFF.

V and J are TRBV6-2 or TRBV6-3 and TRBJ2-1; 9 positions agree with TRBD2. V shed 7 bases, J shed 13 bases, and the junction held 17 bases outside the gene matches. This CDR3 spans 15 amino acids. In germline, CDR1 is MNHEY, CDR2 SVGEGT. CDR3: CASKEERGAHETQFF. The CDR3 bases are TGTGCCAGCAAAGAGGAGCGGGGGGCCCACGAGACCCAGTTCTTC.

This chain connects TRBV5-1 to TRBJ1-1, with TRBD1 matching over 10 bases. V shed 0 bases, J shed 5 bases, and the junction held 7 bases outside the gene matches. Germline V gene data show CDR1 as SGHRS and CDR2 as YFSETQ. This CDR3 comprises 16 residues. The DNA of the CDR3 is TGCGCCAGCAGCTTGGAAAGGGGGACAGGGGATACTGAAGCTTTCTTT. It specifies CASSLERGTGDTEAFF.

The chain links TRBV6-5 to TRBJ2-7; the D is unclear. V was cut by 0 bases and J by 7 bases, with 10 bases left in between. Germline V gene sequence: CDR1 MNHEY, CDR2 SVGAGI. This CDR3 comprises 13 residues. CDR3 residues: CASSYSILDEQYF. As DNA, the CDR3 is TGTGCCAGCAGTTACTCGATCCTCGATGAGCAGTACTTC.

Many counts were recorded for this clonotype. The V and J genes are TRBV27 and TRBJ2-5; D might be TRBD1 or TRBD2, each matching 5 bases. V gave up 2 bases and J gave up 5 bases, with 15 bases separating them. The CDR3 loop spans 15 amino acids. Germline-derived CDR1 and CDR2 are MNHEY and SMNVEV (reference sequence). The CDR3 region is CASSLARLGVETQYF. For the CDR3, the DNA is TGTGCCAGCAGTTTAGCCAGGCTGGGGGTCGAGACCCAGTACTTC.

This clonotype was seen a few times. The J gene is TRBJ1-3, the V gene TRBV5-6; D unresolved. The CDR3 length is 15 residues. Trimming pared 2 bases from V and 0 bases from J, leaving 9 bases between. Germline V CDR1 and CDR2: SGHDT, YYEEEE. In DNA, the CDR3 is TGTGCCAGCAGCTTTGGACGGACCTCTGGAAACACCATATATTTT. Amino acids: CASSFGRTSGNTIYF.

The chain links TRBV7-9 to TRBJ2-4; D ambiguous. V dropped 7 bases and J dropped 0 bases, with 7 bases sitting between them. Per the germline V gene, CDR1 is SEHNR and CDR2 is FQNEAQ (reference sequence). The CDR3 has 13 residues. CDR3: CASTELAKNIQYF. The CDR3 coding sequence is TGTGCCAGCACCGAGCTAGCCAAAAACATTCAGTACTTC.

This clonotype was seen only a few times. At one end, the junction sequence differs from germline, possibly due to a read error. The V and J genes are TRBV10-3 and TRBJ2-7; D is unclear. Germline CDR1 and CDR2: ENHRY and SYGVKD. CDR3 length: 14 amino acids. The CDR3 spells CATSDIVPRAEQYF. As DNA, the CDR3 is TGTGCCACCAGTGACATCGTGCCTCGGGCCGAGCAGTACTTC.